This T cell receptor beta chain was retrieved from a study of CD8 T cells in ankylosing spondylitis. This clonotype occurred a few times. The antigen is unknown. Using its own MiXCR run on the 5' RACE reads, TCRdb lists one record per CDR3 protein. Of more than 110,000 distinct CDR3 sequences listed, roughly 7.7% are singletons. Study-wide results and caveats: Enrichment of disease-linked clones was reportedly significant in matched ankylosing spondylitis synovial fluid.

V lost 0 bases and J lost 12, with 18 bases in between. The CDR3 has 15 residues. Germline CDR1 is LGHNA and CDR2 is YSLEER. Material: synovial fluid, either unsorted or a sorted T cell fraction (not recorded which). The chain combines TRBV4-3 with TRBJ2-1, with a possible D match to TRBD2 (6 bases). The sequence was obtained from a male donor with ankylosing spondylitis. This chain's CDR3 is CASSQDSISGWGQFF. CDR3 nucleotide sequence: TGCGCCAGCAGCCAAGATTCGATTAGCGGTTGGGGGCAGTTCTTC.